This TCR beta chain was profiled in a study of shared clonotypes between healthy human individuals. Germline assignment: CDR1 SGHDT and CDR2 YYEEEE. CDR3 length equals 14 residues. V shed 0 bases, J shed 5 bases, and the junction held 4 bases outside the gene matches. The protocol was immunoSEQ multiplex PCR, while the TCRdb copy is restricted to in-frame clones and leaves out a portion. The sample consists of 2 million to 2.5 million clones, under 97% of them appearing once. This clone is a singleton in its sample. The sequence came from a man aged 18 to 29 in good health. The chain is built from TRBV5-6 and TRBJ2-5; 7 bases fit TRBD1. Sequencing was carried out using naive CD4+ T cells sorted from blood. As for subset: CD45RA+ positively selected. CDR3 sequence reads: CASSLERGRETQYF. Written as DNA, the CDR3 is TGTGCCAGCAGCTTGGAGAGGGGGCGGGAGACCCAGTACTTC.